This TCR beta chain was recovered during a study of OX40 agonist ivuxolimab in advanced cancers. Germline assignment: CDR1 SGHRS and CDR2 YFSETQ. The CDR3 totals 16 residues. V dropped 4 bases and J dropped 0; count of bases not matched to a gene: 6. Profiling relied on immunoSEQ multiplex PCR, and the TCRdb table lists in-frame clones only, not all of them. The sample includes fewer than 30,000 clones, around four fifths of them seen just once. This clone was counted many times. The source was CD4+ or CD8+ T cells sorted from blood, collected in a trial of the OX40 agonist ivuxolimab. This receptor was obtained from an adult with an advanced solid tumor such as melanoma, head and neck, liver or kidney cancer. The chain recombines TRBV5-1 with TRBJ2-3; 9 bases map to TRBD1. This CDR3 is CASSAGQGTSTDTQYF. CDR3 nucleotide sequence: TGCGCCAGCAGCGCGGGACAGGGCACTAGCACAGATACGCAGTATTTT.